This T cell receptor (beta chain) was obtained from a study of OX40 agonist ivuxolimab in advanced cancers. Study context: Enrolled patients in dose escalation had cancers that were hepatocellular carcinoma, melanoma, renal cell or head and neck cancer. Study-level points and caveats: The study found among the lowest clonal expansion in partial responders at 0.1-3.0 mg/kg.

The CDR3 totals 15 residues. J gave up 4 bases and V 2 bases, and 3 bases lay outside the gene matches. Germline assignment: CDR1 SGHTA and CDR2 FQGTGA. Sequenced by immunoSEQ multiplex PCR; TCRdb stores in-frame clones only, minus some. The data contain more than 9,000 clones, roughly 69% of them singletons. This clone has just one count. Its antigen is undetermined. This clonotype was obtained from an adult with an advanced solid tumor such as melanoma, head and neck, liver or kidney cancer. This specimen consisted of CD4+ or CD8+ T cells sorted from blood, obtained in a trial of the OX40 agonist ivuxolimab. This chain links TRBV7-3 with TRBJ2-1; 9 bases line up with TRBD2. CDR3 sequence reads: CASSLLAGAYNEQFF. In nucleotides, the CDR3 is TGTGCCAGCAGCTTATTAGCGGGAGCTTACAATGAGCAGTTCTTC.